Shown below are 21 T cell receptor beta chains from a single sample sequenced in a study of cytomegalovirus exposure and HLA in healthy donors. It was with 60 Vbeta and 13 Jbeta primers that the PCR ran. Using immunoSEQ multiplex PCR, the repertoire was profiled, and TCRdb retains in-frame clones only, with some absent. The table records 160,000 or so clones, roughly 80% of them present only once. The sample comprised PBMCs. Receptor source: a woman in her fifties or sixties in good health and CMV-seropositive.

The CDR3 region has the DNA TGCGCCAGCAGTCGTGGGGAGGGGACTGAGCAGTTCTTC. Its translation: CASSRGEGTEQFF. V usage is TRBV4-3 and J usage is TRBJ2-1, with 7 bases fitting TRBD2. There are 13 residues in the CDR3. J was trimmed by 9 bases and V by 6 bases; bases with no gene match: 8. Germline V gene data show CDR1 as LGHNA and CDR2 as YSLEER.

This chain connects TRBV19 to TRBJ1-1, with a tentative D call TRBD1 (5 bases). This CDR3 contains 14 residues. Germline V gives CDR1 LNHDA, CDR2 SQIVND (reference sequence). Trimming removed 4 bases at V and 1 base at J, with 10 bases between. The CDR3 loop reads CASSTYQGNTEAFF. CDR3 in DNA: TGTGCCAGTAGTACTTATCAGGGGAACACTGAAGCTTTCTTT.

This clone has a handful of counts. The V call is TRBV6-1, the J call TRBJ1-6; TRBD1 matches 8 bases. CDR1 is MNHNS, CDR2 SASEGT, per germline. Losses at the gene ends were 5 bases for V and 8 bases for J; bases not matched to a gene: 8. This CDR3 comprises 15 residues. The CDR3: CASSLQGVRDSPLHF. The CDR3 DNA follows: TGTGCCAGCAGTTTACAGGGGGTCAGGGATTCACCCCTCCACTTT.

This clone showed up just a few times. V is TRBV30 and J is TRBJ1-2; D gene uncertain. The V gene lost 1 base and the J gene lost 1 base, with 7 bases spanning the gap. The germline V gene has CDR1 GTSNPN and CDR2 SVGIG (reference sequence). The CDR3 is 13 amino acids. The chain's CDR3 is CAWSGALNYGYTF. CDR3 sequence (DNA): TGTGCCTGGAGTGGGGCCCTTAACTATGGCTACACCTTC.

The chain links TRBV7-3 to TRBJ2-3; TRBD2 aligns across 11 bases. Trimming cost V 5 bases and J 7 bases; bases outside gene matches: 11. The CDR3 sequence is 16 residues long. Germline CDR1 SGHTA, CDR2 FQGTGA. The CDR3 is CASSHSSGGYGNTQYF. As DNA, the CDR3 is TGTGCCAGCAGCCACTCTAGCGGGGGGTATGGGAATACGCAGTATTTT.

The CDR3, as DNA: TGTGCCAGCAGCATTATACAGGGGTTAGGTGATTCACCCCTCCACTTT. This translates into CASSIIQGLGDSPLHF. The chain is built from TRBV5-4 and TRBJ1-6, with 7 positions matching TRBD1. The J segment lost 8 bases and the V segment lost 4 bases, leaving 12 bases of the junction unmatched. This CDR3 is 16 amino acids long. The germline gives CDR1 SGHNT, CDR2 YYREEE (reference sequence). Full variable domain (missing parts from reference TRBV5-4 and TRBJ1-6): ETGVTQSPTHLIKTRGQQVTLRCSSQSGHNTVSWYQQALGQGPQFIFQYYREEENGRGNFPPRFSGLQFPNYSSELNVNALELDDSALYLCASSIIQGLGDSPLHFGNGTRLTVT.

V gene TRBV9 combines with J gene TRBJ2-3; 11 bases are a match to TRBD2. The germline CDR1 and CDR2 sequences are SGDLS and YYNGEE. The CDR3 is 17 amino acids. With V trimmed by 0 bases and J by 3 bases, 6 bases remained unmatched. This CDR3 reads CASSVGLAGGRTDTQYF. Written as DNA, the CDR3 is TGTGCCAGCAGCGTAGGTCTAGCGGGGGGTAGGACAGATACGCAGTATTTT.

The CDR3 region has the DNA TGTGCCAGCAGTTATGGGGGGGTTCCTAGCGAGCAGTACTTC. Encoded protein: CASSYGGVPSEQYF. The J gene is TRBJ2-7, the V gene TRBV6-5, with TRBD2 identical over 7 bases. V lost 3 bases and J lost 6; bases outside the gene matches: 8. The germline V gene encodes CDR1 MNHEY and CDR2 SVGAGI. CDR3 size: 14 residues.

This clone has a single count. The chain combines TRBV30 with TRBJ1-3; no reliable D call. The CDR3 totals 12 residues. Trimming cost V 2 bases and J 5 bases, with 7 bases left between them. Germline V gives CDR1 GTSNPN, CDR2 SVGIG (reference sequence). The CDR3 protein is CAWSLPRNTIYF. The CDR3 DNA reads as TGTGCCTGGAGTCTACCCCGAAACACCATATATTTT.

V usage is TRBV18 and J usage is TRBJ2-1; possibly TRBD2 for D (5 bases). Deletions cut 8 bases from V and 8 bases from J, with 19 bases between. The CDR3 extends over 14 amino acids. Germline CDR1 reads KGHSH; CDR2 reads LQKENI. As DNA, the CDR3 is TGTGCCAGCCACGAAAGCCCCGGAGGACATGAGCAGTTCTTC. Encoded protein: CASHESPGGHEQFF.

The chain couples TRBV7-9 to TRBJ1-1; tentatively, D is TRBD1 (5 bases). The V gene's germline CDR1 is SEHNR and CDR2 FQNEAQ (reference sequence). The ends were cut back, 5 bases at V and 1 base at J, with 8 bases in the middle. This CDR3 spans 13 amino acids. The CDR3 bases are TGTGCCAGCAGCACGACAGAGAACACTGAAGCTTTCTTT. It is translated as CASSTTENTEAFF. Complete variable domain (other parts from reference TRBV7-9 and TRBJ1-1): DTGVSQNPRHKITKRGQNVTFRCDPISEHNRLYWYRQTLGQGPEFLTYFQNEAQLEKSRLLSDRFSAERPKGSFSTLEIQRTEQGDSAMYLCASSTTENTEAFFGQGTRLTVV.

This clone was counted once. The rearrangement joins TRBV7-9 to TRBJ2-5; 10 bases are shared with TRBD1. The CDR3 is made up of 15 amino acids. V was pared by 5 bases and J by 5 bases, with 8 bases of the junction left unmatched. Per the germline V gene, CDR1 is SEHNR and CDR2 is FQNEAQ (reference sequence). DNA of the CDR3: TGTGCCAGCAGCCCCCGACAGGGGGCGAGGGAGACCCAGTACTTC. This gives the protein CASSPRQGARETQYF. The variable domain in full, completed from reference TRBV7-9 and TRBJ2-5, reads DTGVSQNPRHKITKRGQNVTFRCDPISEHNRLYWYRQTLGQGPEFLTYFQNEAQLEKSRLLSDRFSAERPKGSFSTLEIQRTEQGDSAMYLCASSPRQGARETQYFGPGTRLLVL.

This rearrangement joins TRBV30 to TRBJ1-5, with 7 bases aligning to TRBD1. Germline CDR1 reads GTSNPN; CDR2 reads SVGIG (reference sequence). The V and J ends lost 2 bases and 6 bases, in that order; junction bases with no gene match: 4. CDR3 length: 13 residues. CDR3 sequence: CAWSNRGGQPQHF. The CDR3 DNA sequence: TGTGCCTGGAGTAACAGGGGAGGTCAGCCCCAGCATTTT.

The V and J genes are TRBV4-2 and TRBJ2-2; D may be TRBD1 (5 bases). V was trimmed by 4 bases and J by 1 base, leaving 10 bases between them. Looked up from germline, CDR1 is LGHNA and CDR2 is YNFKEQ. This CDR3 contains 15 residues. CDR3 coding DNA: TGTGCCAGCAGCCCGGACATCCTGAACACCGGGGAGCTGTTTTTT. Translating gives CASSPDILNTGELFF.

The chain combines TRBV18 with TRBJ1-1; 8 bases fit TRBD1. V shed 4 bases and J 3 bases; nucleotides not matched to a gene: 1. Germline CDR1 reads KGHSH; CDR2 reads LQKENI. The CDR3 sequence is 13 residues long. CDR3 nucleotide sequence: TGTGCCAGCTCACAGGACAGGGACACTGAAGCTTTCTTT. Protein: CASSQDRDTEAFF.

The J gene is TRBJ2-1, the V gene TRBV7-3, with unresolved D. This CDR3 comprises 13 residues. Germline CDR1 and CDR2: SGHTA and FQGTGA. V was pared by 2 bases and J by 5 bases, with 7 bases between. The CDR3 spells CASSLGPNNEQFF. The DNA of the CDR3 is TGTGCCAGCAGCTTAGGCCCGAACAATGAGCAGTTCTTC. Full variable domain (outside the CDR3, taken from reference TRBV7-3 and TRBJ2-1): GAGVSQTPSNKVTEKGKYVELRCDPISGHTALYWYRQSLGQGPEFLIYFQGTGAADDSGLPNDRFFAVRPEGSVSTLKIQRTERGDSAVYLCASSLGPNNEQFFGPGTRLTVL.

This rearrangement joins TRBV6-6 to TRBJ2-7; TRBD2 matches at 8 bases. Trimming took 6 bases from V and 2 from J; bases not matched to a gene: 9. Germline lookup yields CDR1 MNHNY and CDR2 SVGAGI (reference sequence). The CDR3 has 15 residues. As DNA, the CDR3 is TGTGCCAGCAGCGGCCGGGCGGGGGGCACCTACGAGCAGTACTTC. This codes for CASSGRAGGTYEQYF.

V usage is TRBV5-8 and J usage is TRBJ1-3, with 8 bases fitting TRBD1. This CDR3 has 12 residues. V lost 4 bases, J lost 12 bases, and 6 bases stayed unmatched. The germline V gene encodes CDR1 SGHTS and CDR2 YDEGEE. The CDR3 region has the DNA TGTGCCAGCAGCCTAGGGACAGGACGCATATATTTT. It translates to CASSLGTGRIYF.

This clone was detected only a few times. CDR3 amino acids: CASSRGTETLHF. The CDR3 nucleotides are TGTGCCAGTAGTAGGGGGACAGAAACCCTCCACTTT. The chain is built from TRBV19 and TRBJ1-6, with TRBD1 identical over 7 bases. Trimming removed 4 bases from V and 14 bases from J; junction bases left unmatched: 5. CDR1 is LNHDA, CDR2 SQIVND, per germline (reference sequence). The CDR3 is 12 residues long.

The rearrangement joins TRBV7-2 to TRBJ2-7; 9 nucleotides match TRBD1. The CDR3 spans 16 residues. V dropped 1 base and J dropped 6; count of bases not matched to a gene: 10. Per germline, CDR1 SGHTA and CDR2 FQGNSA. CDR3 amino acids: CASSLGKGQGRSEQYF. CDR3 DNA sequence: TGTGCCAGCAGCTTAGGCAAGGGACAGGGAAGGAGCGAGCAGTACTTC.

The chain couples TRBV2 to TRBJ1-1; the D gene is possibly TRBD1 (5 bases). The germline gives CDR1 SNHLY, CDR2 FYNNEI. Trimming removed 3 bases at V and 8 bases at J, with 22 bases between. The CDR3 runs to 16 residues. CDR3 sequence reads: CASSERQGILRIEAFF. CDR3 in DNA: TGTGCCAGCAGTGAGAGGCAGGGTATTTTACGAATCGAAGCTTTCTTT.